Following are 16 T cell receptor beta chains from one sample sequenced in a study of tumor-infiltrating lymphocytes in primary liver carcinoma. Each 20-30 mg portion of unsorted bulk tissue served as the source for co-extraction of RNA and DNA. A primer in the constant region served to generate TCR beta cDNA from 450 to 600 ng of total RNA. Three rounds of nested multiplex PCR with slightly modified ARM-PCR produced TCR beta libraries. It was with TRBV1-TRBV30 forward primers and a C-beta reverse primer that the first two PCR rounds were run, at around 11 cycles each. MiXCR, applied by TCRdb to the multiplex PCR reads, yields one record per CDR3 protein. The data show 95,000 to 150,000 distinct CDR3 sequences, 60% to 75% seen once. Sequenced input: liver tumor tissue from sampling region 3. Subset: tumor region T3, left-lateral pole. The source is a woman aged 60-70 years with primary liver carcinoma and hepatitis B virus infection.

This clonotype was seen ten or more times. The CDR3 sequence is CASSLGLASGSQETQYF. In DNA, the CDR3 is TGTGCCAGCAGCTTGGGGTTAGCTAGCGGGAGCCAAGAGACCCAGTACTTC. The J gene is TRBJ2-5, the V gene TRBV11-3; TRBD2 aligns across 10 bases. Per the germline V gene, CDR1 is SGHNT and CDR2 is YENEEA. Trimming at V came to 3 bases and at J to 1 base, leaving 8 bases not matched to a gene. CDR3 length: 17 amino acids. The full variable domain, with the rest looked up from reference TRBV11-3 and TRBJ2-5, is EAGVVQSPRYKIIEKKQPVAFWCNPISGHNTLYWYLQNLGQGPELLIRYENEEAVDDSQLPKDRFSAERLKGVDSTLKIQPAELGDSAVYLCASSLGLASGSQETQYFGPGTRLLVL.

This sequence joins TRBV28 and TRBJ1-2; TRBD1 is a possible D gene (5 bases). CDR1 and CDR2 (germline): MDHEN, SYDVKM. V was trimmed by 5 bases and J by 5 bases, leaving 18 bases between them. The length of the CDR3 is 15 residues. In DNA form, the CDR3 reads TGTGCCAGCAGTGCCGGGTGGACCCGGGGGTATGGCTACACCTTC. This translates into CASSAGWTRGYGYTF.

The chain recombines TRBV7-6 with TRBJ1-6, with 9 bases that match TRBD1. This CDR3 contains 18 residues. The ends lost 1 base at V and 6 bases at J; junction bases unmatched: 10. Germline values: CDR1 SGHVS, CDR2 FNYEAQ. CDR3 DNA sequence: TGTGCCAGCAGCTTAGTTGGGACCGGGACAGGGATTAATTCACCCCTCCACTTT. It encodes CASSLVGTGTGINSPLHF.

As concerns this clonotype: A much larger clone differs from this one at a single base, so this may be a read error. The chain recombines TRBV6-5 with TRBJ2-7; 10 bases agree with TRBD2. In germline, CDR1 is MNHEY, CDR2 SVGAGI. The ends lost 7 bases at V and 3 bases at J; junction bases unmatched: 9. CDR3 length equals 15 residues. The CDR3 is CASNQSTSGFYEQYF. CDR3 in DNA: TGTGCCAGCAATCAATCGACTAGCGGGTTCTACGAGCAGTACTTC.

Regarding this clonotype: A much larger clone sits a single nucleotide away, making a read error possible. The rearrangement uses TRBV6-6 and TRBJ2-1; TRBD2 matches at 7 bases. The CDR3 contains 14 residues. V shed 1 base, J shed 8 bases, and the junction held 5 bases outside the gene matches. CDR1 is MNHNY, CDR2 SVGAGI, per germline (reference sequence). Here the CDR3 reads CASSYWTSPDEQFF. Written as DNA, the CDR3 is TGTGCCAGCAGTTACTGGACTAGTCCCGATGAGCAGTTCTTC.

Comments on this clonotype: A read error may be the cause here, since a much bigger clone is one base away. The chain couples TRBV28 to TRBJ1-5, with a tentative D call TRBD1 (6 bases). CDR3 length: 14 residues. Germline lookup yields CDR1 MDHEN and CDR2 SYDVKM. CDR3: CVSTPGGGNQPQHF. The CDR3 coding sequence is TGTGTCAGCACCCCGGGAGGGGGAAATCAGCCCCAGCATTTT.

This clonotype was observed many times. V usage is TRBV29-1 and J usage is TRBJ2-3; the D is unclear. This CDR3 has 12 residues. Germline V lookup: CDR1 SQVTM, CDR2 ANQGSEA. The V end was cut by 8 bases, the J end by 2 bases, with 11 bases between. The CDR3 region has the DNA TGCAGCACCCACCCCGCCACAGATACGCAGTATTTT. Translation gives CSTHPATDTQYF.

Comments on this clonotype: Germline and junction disagree at one end, which may indicate a read error. CDR3 sequence reads: CVSSIDPGRNSPLLF. CDR3 in DNA: TGTGTCAGCAGCATAGATCCAGGGAGGAATTCACCCCTCCTCTTT. This sequence joins TRBV11-2 and TRBJ1-6; TRBD1 might be the D (5 bases). This CDR3 contains 15 residues. Germline values: CDR1 SGHAT, CDR2 FQNNGV.

This clonotype has only one observation. Lacking the conserved final phenylalanine or tryptophan, this CDR3 likely reflects a read error. The genes are TRBV11-2 and TRBJ2-2; 8 positions match TRBD2. The CDR3 is made up of 15 amino acids. In germline, CDR1 is SGHAT, CDR2 FQNNGV. The CDR3: CASRFTSGYTGELFS. The CDR3 DNA is TGTGCCAGCAGGTTCACTAGCGGTTACACAGGGGAGCTGTTTTCT.

The rearrangement links TRBV7-8 to TRBJ1-6; a possible D gene is TRBD1 (6 bases). The CDR3 consists of 16 residues. V was pared by 5 bases and J by 0 bases, with 11 bases between. CDR1 and CDR2 (germline): SGHVS, FQNEAQ. The CDR3 DNA is TGTGCCAGCAGCCGGGACATGAGCTCCTATAATTCACCCCTCCACTTT. Its translation: CASSRDMSSYNSPLHF.

With regard to this clonotype: One junction end does not reproduce the germline sequence, and a read error may be involved. The chain links TRBV5-4 to TRBJ2-5; D might be TRBD2 (6 bases). CDR1 is SGHNT, CDR2 YYREEE, per germline (reference sequence). The CDR3 spans 15 residues. CDR3 amino acids: CASSSGEGRSETQYF. The CDR3 DNA follows: TGTGCCAGTAGCTCGGGAGAGGGGAGGTCAGAGACCCAGTACTTC. The full variable domain, with the rest looked up from reference TRBV5-4 and TRBJ2-5, is ETGVTQSPTHLIKTRGQQVTLRCSSQSGHNTVSWYQQALGQGPQFIFQYYREEENGRGNFPPRFSGLQFPNYSSELNVNALELDDSALYLCASSSGEGRSETQYFGPGTRLLVL.

Many counts were recorded for this clonotype. The chain recombines TRBV6-2 or TRBV6-3 with TRBJ2-3; 11 bases fit TRBD2. The germline V gene encodes CDR1 MNHEY and CDR2 SVGEGT. The V and J ends lost 4 bases and 0 bases, in that order; junction bases with no gene match: 0. CDR3 length: 15 residues. Here the CDR3 reads CASSWTSGSTDTQYF. The CDR3 coding sequence is TGTGCCAGCAGTTGGACTAGCGGGAGCACAGATACGCAGTATTTT.

This clonotype was seen repeatedly, ten times or more. The chain combines TRBV28 with TRBJ1-4; D is ambiguous. Germline V gives CDR1 MDHEN, CDR2 SYDVKM. This CDR3 has 14 residues. V dropped 3 bases and J dropped 5 bases, with 10 bases sitting between them. DNA for the CDR3: TGTGCCAGCAGTTTGGGAGGGCGCAATGAAAAACTGTTTTTT. Translated, it gives CASSLGGRNEKLFF.

A word on this clonotype: One end of the junction varies from germline; a read error may be responsible. The rearrangement joins TRBV4-1 to TRBJ2-7; tentatively, D is TRBD1 (5 bases). CDR1 and CDR2 (germline): MGHRA, YSYEKL. This CDR3 is 17 amino acids long. CDR3 sequence reads: CASGQEGPGLSSYEKYF. The CDR3 bases are TGCGCCAGCGGCCAAGAAGGGCCAGGGCTGAGCTCCTACGAGAAGTACTTC.

The chain combines TRBV12-3 or TRBV12-4 with TRBJ1-5; D is unresolved. The CDR3 covers 13 residues. Written as DNA, the CDR3 is TGTGTCATTAGCGTCGGAGGGCAGCAGCCCCAGCATTTT. Residues: CVISVGGQQPQHF.

This clonotype was observed a few times. A much larger clone differs by one base, so this may be a read error. This chain connects TRBV6-6 to TRBJ2-7; D not resolved. The V gene's germline CDR1 is MNHNY and CDR2 SVGAGI (reference sequence). Between the trimmed V and J ends, which lost 5 bases and 4 bases, there was a span of 6 bases. The CDR3 has 11 residues. The CDR3 loop is CASSVRYEQYF. CDR3 DNA: TGTGCCAGCAGTGTCCGTTACGAGCAGTACTTC.